Shown below are 3 T cell receptor beta chains from a single sample sequenced in a study of blood T cells in healthy people across ages. A J-beta primer mix and a sample-barcoded 5' primer were used in a second PCR of roughly 6 to 12 cycles. Using its own MiXCR run on the 5' RACE reads, TCRdb lists one record per CDR3 protein. The sample has 1.2 million to 1.5 million distinct CDR3 sequences; roughly 64% are singletons. The material sequenced was blood. These TCRs come from a man aged 18 to 29 in good health.

The genes are TRBV7-8 and TRBJ2-5, with D possibly being TRBD2 (5 bases). V lost 5 bases and J lost 0, with 10 bases in between. The CDR3 contains 14 residues. The germline V gene has CDR1 SGHVS and CDR2 FQNEAQ. CDR3 sequence reads: CASSAPGYQETQYF. Here the CDR3 DNA reads TGTGCCAGCAGCGCCCCGGGATACCAAGAGACCCAGTACTTC.

The gene calls are TRBV7-2 and TRBJ2-7; a weak D match, TRBD2 (6 bases). From germline, CDR1 is SGHTA and CDR2 FQGNSA. V lost 6 bases, J lost 2 bases, and 26 bases lay in between. The CDR3 runs to 18 residues. The CDR3 protein is CASRSSDGREKAAYEQYF. The CDR3 DNA follows: TGTGCCAGCAGATCTAGCGACGGACGGGAAAAAGCCGCCTACGAGCAGTACTTC.

The chain combines TRBV12-3 or TRBV12-4 with TRBJ2-7; TRBD2 might be the D (5 bases). The germline V and J ends were trimmed by 5 bases and 6 bases, with 20 bases remaining between them. The CDR3 sequence is 15 residues long. The CDR3 is CASSTWTQEVGEQYF. The CDR3 nucleotides read TGTGCCAGCAGTACTTGGACCCAGGAGGTCGGCGAGCAGTACTTC.